One sample yielded the 32 T cell receptor beta chains listed below, sequenced in a study of T cells after somatic rescue of genetic block. Profiling relied on immunoSEQ multiplex PCR, and the TCRdb table lists in-frame clones only, not all of them. This table holds 95,000 to 120,000 clones, 80% to 95% found once. Material: peripheral blood mononuclear cells (PBMCs). The receptors were sampled from a woman aged 18-29 years.

This chain connects TRBV23-1 to TRBJ2-6; 10 bases agree with TRBD1. TRBV23-1 belongs to the ORF category, with a function that is uncertain. J gave up 0 bases and V 4 bases, and 6 bases lay outside the gene matches. This CDR3 has 18 residues. In DNA, the CDR3 is TGCGCCAGCAGTCCACCGGGACAGGGGAACTCTGGGGCCAACGTCCTGACTTTC. It translates to CASSPPGQGNSGANVLTF.

The V call is TRBV30, the J call TRBJ2-1, with a weak D call TRBD1 (6 bases). This CDR3 has 12 amino acids. CDR1 GTSNPN and CDR2 SVGIG come from the germline V gene (reference sequence). V gave up 2 bases and J gave up 6 bases, with 8 bases separating them. CDR3 in DNA: TGTGCCTGGAGTCGACAGGCCAATGAGCAGTTCTTC. It translates to CAWSRQANEQFF.

V usage is TRBV7-9 and J usage is TRBJ1-6; 8 bases are shared with TRBD1. The germline V gene encodes CDR1 SEHNR and CDR2 FQNEAQ (reference sequence). The ends lost 4 bases at V and 7 bases at J; junction bases unmatched: 6. The CDR3 has 15 amino acids. CDR3 protein: CASSSAGTGNSPLHF. Written as DNA, the CDR3 is TGTGCCAGCAGCTCGGCGGGGACAGGAAATTCACCCCTCCACTTT.

The rearrangement uses TRBV10-3 and TRBJ2-3; 12 nucleotides match TRBD1. This CDR3 has 16 amino acids. J gave up 6 bases and V 6 bases, and 10 bases lay outside the gene matches. The germline gives CDR1 ENHRY, CDR2 SYGVKD. CDR3 DNA sequence: TGTGCCATCAGCGCCTCGGGACAGGGGGCTGGGGATACGCAGTATTTT. It yields the protein CAISASGQGAGDTQYF.

The rearrangement uses TRBV30 and TRBJ1-4, with D possibly matching TRBD1 (6 bases). The CDR3 sequence is 15 residues long. V was pared by 2 bases and J by 2 bases, with 12 bases between. Germline CDR1 reads GTSNPN; CDR2 reads SVGIG (reference sequence). The CDR3 here is CAWSPLQGTNEKLFF. The CDR3 region has the DNA TGTGCCTGGAGTCCCCTACAGGGTACTAATGAAAAACTGTTTTTT.

CDR3: CASTRQGSSEAFF. In nucleotides, the CDR3 is TGCGCCAGTACTCGACAGGGATCCTCTGAAGCTTTCTTT. The chain carries TRBV5-1 and TRBJ1-1; TRBD1 aligns across 7 bases. The ends lost 8 bases at V and 6 bases at J; junction bases unmatched: 10. Germline-derived CDR1 and CDR2 are SGHRS and YFSETQ. The CDR3 covers 13 residues.

This clone has just one count. The chain recombines TRBV9 with TRBJ2-1, with D possibly being TRBD1 (6 bases). The CDR3 sequence is 16 residues long. V shed 0 bases and J shed 7 bases, with 17 bases lying between them. The germline CDR1 and CDR2 sequences are SGDLS and YYNGEE. The CDR3 bases are TGTGCCAGCAGCGTAGGTGGGGCAGGGGCTTTGAATGAGCAGTTCTTC. The encoded protein is CASSVGGAGALNEQFF.

The gene calls are TRBV6-6 and TRBJ2-5; D possibly corresponds to TRBD2 (5 bases). Gene TRBJ2-7 matches the end of the DNA better, so the J call may be wrong. CDR3 length equals 12 residues. Germline assignment: CDR1 MNHNY and CDR2 SVGAGI (reference sequence). CDR3 in amino acids: CASSSTGYEQYF. CDR3 bases: TGTGCCAGCAGTTCCACGGGATACGAGCAGTACTTC.

The chain recombines TRBV5-1 with TRBJ2-7, with a weak D call TRBD1 (5 bases). Deletions cut 4 bases from V and 2 bases from J, with 13 bases between. This CDR3 comprises 14 residues. Germline CDR1 is SGHRS and CDR2 is YFSETQ. The CDR3 DNA reads TGCGCCAGCAGCATAGACAGTAAAACCTACGAGCAGTACTTC. Encoded protein: CASSIDSKTYEQYF. The variable domain in full, with the rest retrieved from reference TRBV5-1 and TRBJ2-7, is KAGVTQTPRYLIKTRGQQVTLSCSPISGHRSVSWYQQTPGQGLQFLFEYFSETQRNKGNFPGRFSGRQFSNSRSEMNVSTLELGDSALYLCASSIDSKTYEQYFGPGTRLTVT.

This chain links TRBV7-6 with TRBJ2-7, with D possibly called TRBD1 or TRBD2 (5 bases each). V was trimmed by 5 bases and J by 3 bases, leaving 20 bases between them. CDR3 length: 16 residues. Germline CDR1 reads SGHVS; CDR2 reads FNYEAQ. Here the CDR3 reads CASSKDATTGLYEQYF. The CDR3 DNA follows: TGTGCCAGCAGCAAAGACGCCACCACAGGACTCTACGAGCAGTACTTC.

CDR3 sequence reads: CASSFQVDTEAFF. In DNA form, the CDR3 reads TGTGCCAGCAGCTTTCAAGTGGACACTGAAGCTTTCTTT. V is TRBV5-4 and J is TRBJ1-1; D not resolved. The CDR3 runs to 13 residues. The V and J ends lost 2 bases and 3 bases respectively, with 8 bases between them. Germline V gene data show CDR1 as SGHNT and CDR2 as YYREEE (reference sequence). The complete variable domain, with remaining parts taken from reference TRBV5-4 and TRBJ1-1, reads ETGVTQSPTHLIKTRGQQVTLRCSSQSGHNTVSWYQQALGQGPQFIFQYYREEENGRGNFPPRFSGLQFPNYSSELNVNALELDDSALYLCASSFQVDTEAFFGQGTRLTVV.

J is TRBJ2-1 and V is TRBV6-4; 10 positions agree with TRBD2. CDR1 and CDR2 from the germline V gene are MRHNA and SNTAGT. The CDR3 spans 15 residues. After removal of 2 bases from V and 8 bases from J, the junction contained 6 bases not matched to a gene. The CDR3 nucleotides are TGTGCCAGCAGTGACAGCGGGGGGGCTGGGGATGAGCAGTTCTTC. This translates into CASSDSGGAGDEQFF.

The J gene is TRBJ1-2, the V gene TRBV7-3; no clear D. V lost 2 bases to trimming and J lost 5 bases, with 12 bases between them. CDR1 is SGHTA and CDR2 is FQGTGA in the germline V gene. The CDR3 contains 14 residues. CDR3 sequence: CASSLLGQEYGYTF. The CDR3, as DNA: TGTGCCAGCAGCTTACTCGGTCAGGAGTATGGCTACACCTTC. Full variable domain (outside the CDR3, taken from reference TRBV7-3 and TRBJ1-2): GAGVSQTPSNKVTEKGKYVELRCDPISGHTALYWYRQSLGQGPEFLIYFQGTGAADDSGLPNDRFFAVRPEGSVSTLKIQRTERGDSAVYLCASSLLGQEYGYTFGSGTRLTVV.

V and J are TRBV30 and TRBJ2-1; possibly TRBD2 for D (6 bases). Per the germline V gene, CDR1 is GTSNPN and CDR2 is SVGIG (reference sequence). CDR3 length equals 11 residues. The V gene lost 0 bases and the J gene lost 10 bases, with 7 bases spanning the gap. CDR3: CAWSVGGEQFF. As DNA, the CDR3 is TGTGCCTGGAGTGTTGGGGGGGAGCAGTTCTTC.

In nucleotides, the CDR3 is TGTGCCAGCAGCTTGGGATGGGGGATCTACAATGAGCAGTTCTTC. As protein: CASSLGWGIYNEQFF. V usage is TRBV11-1 and J usage is TRBJ2-1; either TRBD1 or TRBD2 may fit D (5 bases each). Germline CDR1 and CDR2: SGHAT and FQDESV (reference sequence). The CDR3 loop spans 15 amino acids. With 3 bases removed from V and 3 bases from J, the gap between germline ends came to 12 bases.

The chain is built from TRBV7-2 and TRBJ1-5, with no clear D. This CDR3 has 18 residues. Germline CDR1 SGHTA, CDR2 FQGNSA. Trimming removed 2 bases at V and 2 bases at J, with 19 bases between. CDR3 coding DNA: TGTGCCAGCAGCTTATACCCGGGGTCTCAGGCCGGCAATCAGCCCCAGCATTTT. It codes for CASSLYPGSQAGNQPQHF.

The chain recombines TRBV2 with TRBJ1-3; no definite D call. CDR1 and CDR2 (germline): SNHLY, FYNNEI. This CDR3 has 15 residues. V shed 3 bases and J shed 0 bases, with 9 bases lying between them. CDR3 protein: CASSEEDFSGNTIYF. The DNA for the CDR3 is TGTGCCAGCAGTGAGGAGGACTTCTCTGGAAACACCATATATTTT.

The rearrangement joins TRBV4-1 to TRBJ2-5; no definite D call. The CDR3 is made up of 14 amino acids. CDR1 and CDR2 from the germline V gene are MGHRA and YSYEKL. Between the trimmed V and J ends, which lost 0 bases and 4 bases, there was a span of 9 bases. CDR3 amino acids: CASSQEAARETQYF. In nucleotides, the CDR3 is TGCGCCAGCAGCCAAGAAGCAGCGAGAGAGACCCAGTACTTC.

The rearrangement uses TRBV7-2 and TRBJ1-5, with TRBD1 matching 8 bases. CDR1 and CDR2 from the germline V gene are SGHTA and FQGNSA. The V segment lost 5 bases and the J segment 7 bases; nucleotides outside the gene matches: 7. This CDR3 region has 14 residues. CDR3 residues: CASSEQGGEQPQHF. CDR3 DNA: TGTGCCAGCAGCGAACAGGGGGGAGAGCAGCCCCAGCATTTT.

The chain carries TRBV2 and TRBJ1-5; tentatively, D is TRBD1 (5 bases). The length of the CDR3 is 15 residues. Trimming took off 8 bases at V and 2 bases at J, with 16 bases between the two ends. Looked up from germline, CDR1 is SNHLY and CDR2 is FYNNEI. CDR3 bases: TGTGCCAGCCTTCGGGGGAGGGAGGGCAATCAGCCCCAGCATTTT. Its translation is CASLRGREGNQPQHF.

J is TRBJ2-7 and V is TRBV5-6; TRBD1 agrees at 10 bases. Germline-derived CDR1 and CDR2 are SGHDT and YYEEEE. The CDR3 consists of 17 residues. J gave up 4 bases and V 4 bases, and 14 bases lay outside the gene matches. The CDR3 DNA reads TGTGCCAGCAGCGACTCAAAGAGGGGACAGGGGTTTTACGAGCAGTACTTC. Protein sequence: CASSDSKRGQGFYEQYF.

The chain uses TRBV6-6 and TRBJ2-3; the D call may be TRBD1 or TRBD2 (6 bases each). Germline CDR1 MNHNY, CDR2 SVGAGI (reference sequence). Trimming stripped 8 bases from V and 4 bases from J, with 10 bases between. The CDR3 loop spans 12 amino acids. CDR3 in DNA: TGTGCCAGCGGGGGCGGGGCAGATACGCAGTATTTT. It encodes CASGGGADTQYF.

V usage is TRBV9 and J usage is TRBJ2-3; 13 bases fit TRBD2. This CDR3 region has 17 residues. Trimming took 2 bases from V and 6 from J; bases not matched to a gene: 9. Germline assignment: CDR1 SGDLS and CDR2 YYNGEE. The CDR3 nucleotides are TGTGCCAGCAGCGTCGACGGACTAGCGGGGGTAAAGGATACGCAGTATTTT. This encodes CASSVDGLAGVKDTQYF.

The genes are TRBV11-2 and TRBJ2-3; the D call may be TRBD1 or TRBD2 (6 bases each). In germline, CDR1 is SGHAT, CDR2 FQNNGV. Deletions cut 1 base from V and 2 bases from J, with 13 bases between. The CDR3 totals 16 residues. Written as DNA, the CDR3 is TGTGCCAGCAGCTTAGGAGGGGGGTCCCTCACAGATACGCAGTATTTT. As protein: CASSLGGGSLTDTQYF.

The chain is built from TRBV6-5 and TRBJ2-3; D remains unclear. CDR3 size: 14 residues. In germline, CDR1 is MNHEY, CDR2 SVGAGI. The V and J ends lost 0 bases and 4 bases respectively, with 8 bases between them. The CDR3 DNA sequence: TGTGCCAGCAGTTACTCTACTCCTCCAGATACGCAGTATTTT. This encodes CASSYSTPPDTQYF.

This chain joins TRBV4-1 and TRBJ2-2; 8 bases align to TRBD2. Germline assignment: CDR1 MGHRA and CDR2 YSYEKL. The CDR3 sequence is 17 residues long. The V gene end was trimmed by 6 bases and the J gene end by 1 base; junction bases not matched to a gene: 10. This chain's CDR3 is CASSQRGGRVNTGELFF. CDR3 DNA: TGCGCCAGCAGTCAACGGGGGGGACGGGTGAACACCGGGGAGCTGTTTTTT.

CDR3 loop: CASSLSSGETQYF. CDR3 sequence (DNA): TGCGCCAGCAGCTTGTCTAGCGGTGAGACCCAGTACTTC. The chain recombines TRBV5-1 with TRBJ2-5; 7 nucleotides match TRBD2. The CDR3 covers 13 residues. Germline V gene data show CDR1 as SGHRS and CDR2 as YFSETQ. J lost 5 bases, V lost 1 base, and 2 bases had no gene match.

The gene calls are TRBV6-4 and TRBJ2-7, with D perhaps TRBD2 (5 bases). The germline V and J ends were trimmed by 0 bases and 7 bases, with 10 bases remaining between them. The V gene's germline CDR1 is MRHNA and CDR2 SNTAGT. This CDR3 is built from 13 residues. The CDR3 DNA reads TGTGCCAGCAGTGACTCGAAGCGGATTGAGCAGTACTTC. As protein: CASSDSKRIEQYF.

This rearrangement joins TRBV5-4 to TRBJ1-5, with D perhaps TRBD1 (6 bases). This CDR3 spans 15 amino acids. The V end was cut by 4 bases, the J end by 4 bases, with 15 bases between. The germline V gene has CDR1 SGHNT and CDR2 YYREEE (reference sequence). In nucleotides, the CDR3 is TGTGCCAGCAGCCGGGGGCCTGCTACTAATCAGCCCCAGCATTTT. Protein sequence: CASSRGPATNQPQHF.

This clone has only one observation. The chain employs TRBV19 and TRBJ2-7; D might be TRBD1 or TRBD2, each matching 5 bases. V lost 8 bases to trimming and J lost 3 bases, with 17 bases between them. Germline V gives CDR1 LNHDA, CDR2 SQIVND (reference sequence). This CDR3 comprises 14 residues. As DNA, the CDR3 is TGTGCCAGTGCCAAGAGGGAGAGGGGCTACGAGCAGTACTTC. It is translated as CASAKRERGYEQYF. Combining the CDR3 with reference TRBV19 and TRBJ2-7 gives the whole variable domain DGGITQSPKYLFRKEGQNVTLSCEQNLNHDAMYWYRQDPGQGLRLIYYSQIVNDFQKGDIAEGYSVSREKKESFPLTVTSAQKNPTAFYLCASAKRERGYEQYFGPGTRLTVT.

The chain recombines TRBV30 with TRBJ2-7; TRBD2 agrees at 9 bases. V shed 3 bases and J 2 bases; nucleotides not matched to a gene: 14. Germline V gene data show CDR1 as GTSNPN and CDR2 as SVGIG (reference sequence). The CDR3 has 17 residues. CDR3 DNA sequence: TGTGCCTGGAGCCTCAAGGCGCGGGGGGGCCATCCCTACGAGCAGTACTTC. It specifies CAWSLKARGGHPYEQYF. The full variable domain, its missing parts supplied by reference TRBV30 and TRBJ2-7, is SQTIHQWPATLVQPVGSPLSLECTVEGTSNPNLYWYRQAAGRGLQLLFYSVGIGQISSEVPQNLSASRPQDRQFILSSKKLLLSDSGFYLCAWSLKARGGHPYEQYFGPGTRLTVT.

The gene calls are TRBV15 and TRBJ1-5; D is undetermined. CDR1 LNHNV and CDR2 YYDKDF come from the germline V gene (reference sequence). This CDR3 has 13 residues. Trimming shortened V by 6 bases and J by 7 bases, and 13 bases separated the two germline ends. CDR3 in amino acids: CATSAQGNQPQHF. CDR3 in DNA: TGTGCCACCAGTGCGCAAGGTAACCAGCCCCAGCATTTT.